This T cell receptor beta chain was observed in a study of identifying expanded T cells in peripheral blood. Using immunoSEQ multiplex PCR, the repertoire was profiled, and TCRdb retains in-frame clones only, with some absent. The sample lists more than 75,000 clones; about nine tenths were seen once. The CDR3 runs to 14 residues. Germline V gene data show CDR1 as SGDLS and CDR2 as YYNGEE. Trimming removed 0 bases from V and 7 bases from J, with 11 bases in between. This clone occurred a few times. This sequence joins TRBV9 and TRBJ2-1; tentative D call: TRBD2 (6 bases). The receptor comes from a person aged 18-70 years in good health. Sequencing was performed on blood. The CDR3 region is CASSVAVAGNEQFF. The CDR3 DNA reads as TGTGCCAGCAGCGTAGCGGTGGCGGGAAATGAGCAGTTCTTC.